This T cell receptor beta chain was sequenced in a study of regulatory T cells in long-lasting Graves disease. Time point of the sample: persistent/refractory GD, antithyroid drugs over 5 years with positive TRAb. Isolated PBMC RNA provided the starting material for the TCR library. Criteria from the American Thyroid Association guidelines were applied to diagnose Graves' disease. EDTA tubes were used for drawing roughly 9 milliliters of peripheral blood. Germline CDR1 reads MNHEY; CDR2 reads SMNVEV (reference sequence). The CDR3 covers 15 residues. V lost 3 bases and J lost 8, with 17 bases in between. Arm-PCR with iRepertoire HTBI primers amplified the CDR3 regions for these TCR beta libraries. Via MiXCR, TCRdb re-called the multiplex PCR reads, giving one row per CDR3 protein. This table holds fewer than 450,000 distinct CDR3 sequences, roughly 20% found once.

The clonotype originates from a female donor with Graves disease. Sequencing used peripheral blood mononuclear cells (PBMCs), obtained when the disease was refractory, from a patient treated with antithyroid drugs. The J gene is TRBJ2-1, the V gene TRBV27; possibly TRBD1 for D (8 bases). CDR3 bases: TGTGCCAGCAGTTTCCAGCCCACAGGGGGGGATGAGCAGTTCTTC. This sequence encodes CASSFQPTGGDEQFF.